Each of the 24 T cell receptor beta chains below was sequenced from the same sample in a study of blood T cell repertoires in COVID-19. Sequenced by immunoSEQ multiplex PCR; TCRdb stores in-frame clones only, minus some. Here the sample spans fewer than 250,000 clones, around nine tenths being singletons. The source material was PBMCs or T cells enriched from blood (not recorded which). These receptors were taken from a man younger than 40 who had recovered from COVID-19.

V usage is TRBV6-1 and J usage is TRBJ1-2; 8 nucleotides match TRBD1. V gave up 2 bases and J gave up 4 bases; unmatched junction bases: 3. This CDR3 has 14 residues. Looked up from germline, CDR1 is MNHNS and CDR2 is SASEGT. This CDR3 is CASSELGTGYGYTF. CDR3 bases: TGTGCCAGCAGTGAACTCGGGACAGGCTATGGCTACACCTTC.

The V call is TRBV6-2 or TRBV6-3, the J call TRBJ2-4; D is possibly TRBD1 (6 bases). Germline lookup yields CDR1 MNHEY and CDR2 SVGEGT. This CDR3 spans 15 amino acids. V lost 5 bases and J lost 6, with 17 bases in between. The CDR3 region has the DNA TGTGCCAGCAGTCCAGGGGTGCTTGGGGGAAACATTCAGTACTTC. Its translation is CASSPGVLGGNIQYF.

V is TRBV5-8 and J is TRBJ1-2; the match to TRBD1 covers 7 bases. The CDR3 has 14 residues. Germline V gene lookup returns CDR1 SGHTS and CDR2 YDEGEE. V trimming: 0 bases; J trimming: 5 bases; junction bases outside the gene matches: 4. The CDR3 protein is CASSLDARGYGYTF. The CDR3 coding sequence is TGTGCCAGCAGCTTGGACGCCAGGGGGTATGGCTACACCTTC.

The chain has TRBV2 and TRBJ2-7; TRBD1 matches 8 bases. The V and J ends lost 4 bases and 0 bases, in that order; junction bases with no gene match: 5. Germline loops: CDR1 SNHLY, CDR2 FYNNEI. This CDR3 has 15 amino acids. In DNA form, the CDR3 reads TGTGCCAGCAGTGTTGGGACAGGATACTCCTACGAGCAGTACTTC. Translated: CASSVGTGYSYEQYF.

The genes are TRBV4-2 and TRBJ1-6, with TRBD1 as a possible D gene (6 bases). Deletions cut 3 bases from V and 7 bases from J, with 13 bases between. The CDR3 spans 15 residues. Germline CDR1 LGHNA, CDR2 YNFKEQ. CDR3 sequence: CASSQPVTGNSPLHF. The CDR3 DNA reads TGTGCCAGCAGCCAGCCTGTAACAGGGAATTCACCCCTCCACTTT.

V gene TRBV10-1 combines with J gene TRBJ1-3; D unclear. V lost 8 bases and J lost 0, with 20 bases in between. CDR1 and CDR2 from the germline V gene are WNHNN and SYGVQD (reference sequence). The CDR3 is 17 amino acids. The DNA of the CDR3 is TGCGCCAGCGAAGATGACTTTAGGTTAGGCTCTGGAAACACCATATATTTT. As protein: CASEDDFRLGSGNTIYF.

The rearrangement uses TRBV18 and TRBJ1-5; D perhaps matches TRBD1 (5 bases). Trimming took off 3 bases at V and 7 bases at J, with 13 bases between the two ends. Germline V gives CDR1 KGHSH, CDR2 LQKENI. The CDR3 runs 14 residues. The CDR3: CASSPQGLLQPQHF. For the CDR3, the DNA is TGTGCCAGCTCACCTCAGGGTCTTCTACAGCCCCAGCATTTT. Supplemented by reference TRBV18 and TRBJ1-5, the full variable domain reads NAGVMQNPRHLVRRRGQEARLRCSPMKGHSHVYWYRQLPEEGLKFMVYLQKENIIDESGMPKERFSAEFPKEGPSILRIQQVVRGDSAAYFCASSPQGLLQPQHFGDGTRLSIL.

The count of this clone is one. The rearrangement joins TRBV28 to TRBJ2-1; 11 positions match TRBD2. Per germline, CDR1 MDHEN and CDR2 SYDVKM. The V segment lost 2 bases and the J segment 8 bases; nucleotides outside the gene matches: 5. The CDR3 is 15 residues long. DNA of the CDR3: TGTGCCAGCAGTTTACCTACTAGCGGGAGATATGAGCAGTTCTTC. Protein product: CASSLPTSGRYEQFF.

This clone was detected once. The rearrangement joins TRBV24-1 to TRBJ2-1; perhaps TRBD1 as D (5 bases). CDR1 is KGHDR and CDR2 is SFDVKD in the germline V gene. CDR3 length: 14 amino acids. V was shortened by 1 base and J by 6 bases, with 9 bases between the two germline ends. As DNA, the CDR3 is TGTGCCACCAGTGATTTCGGAAGGGGCAATGAGCAGTTCTTC. This translates into CATSDFGRGNEQFF.

The chain combines TRBV2 with TRBJ1-5; 9 bases are a match to TRBD1. Germline-derived CDR1 and CDR2 are SNHLY and FYNNEI. J lost 6 bases, V lost 4 bases, and 4 bases had no gene match. This CDR3 is 14 amino acids long. DNA for the CDR3: TGTGCCAGCAGTGCAGGACAGGGGACTCAGCCCCAGCATTTT. This sequence encodes CASSAGQGTQPQHF.

The chain uses TRBV5-5 and TRBJ2-2; 9 bases align to TRBD1. The CDR3 loop spans 16 amino acids. Germline values: CDR1 SGHKS, CDR2 YYEKEE (reference sequence). The trim removed 2 bases at V and 7 bases at J, leaving 9 bases unmatched. This chain's CDR3 is CASSLTPGQGGGELFF. CDR3 in DNA: TGTGCCAGCAGCTTAACGCCGGGACAGGGCGGCGGGGAGCTGTTTTTT.

This clone has just a few counts. The sample holds other DNA sequences that translate to the same CDR3. CDR3 DNA sequence: TGTGCCAGCAGTTACTCCGGGACAGGGTCCTACGAGCAGTACTTC. This gives the protein CASSYSGTGSYEQYF. The rearrangement joins TRBV6-5 to TRBJ2-7; TRBD1 matches 9 bases. The CDR3 length is 15 residues. The trim removed 0 bases at V and 1 base at J, leaving 1 base unmatched. Germline V gene sequence: CDR1 MNHEY, CDR2 SVGAGI.

The chain uses TRBV5-1 and TRBJ1-1; 8 nucleotides line up with TRBD1. The CDR3 spans 15 residues. V dropped 4 bases and J dropped 6; count of bases not matched to a gene: 11. CDR1 is SGHRS, CDR2 YFSETQ, per germline. The CDR3 is CASSRAGSGGPEAFF. In nucleotides, the CDR3 is TGCGCCAGCAGCAGGGCAGGTTCAGGGGGCCCTGAAGCTTTCTTT.

The chain combines TRBV2 with TRBJ2-3, with D maybe TRBD2 (7 bases). The germline V and J ends were trimmed by 2 bases and 6 bases, with 24 bases remaining between them. The CDR3 loop spans 18 amino acids. CDR1 and CDR2 from the germline V gene are SNHLY and FYNNEI. CDR3 coding DNA: TGTGCCAGCAGTGAAAATTTTGGCGGGGGCCAGGGTCGGGATACGCAGTATTTT. Protein: CASSENFGGGQGRDTQYF.

The V call is TRBV29-1, the J call TRBJ2-5; 9 bases agree with TRBD1. There are 13 residues in the CDR3. Per the germline V gene, CDR1 is SQVTM and CDR2 is ANQGSEA. After removal of 5 bases from V and 5 bases from J, the junction contained 6 bases not matched to a gene. CDR3 loop: CSVQQGAGETQYF. CDR3 sequence (DNA): TGCAGCGTTCAACAGGGGGCTGGGGAGACCCAGTACTTC.

The V and J genes are TRBV11-2 and TRBJ2-7; TRBD1 agrees at 10 bases. Germline CDR1 is SGHAT and CDR2 is FQNNGV. This CDR3 has 13 amino acids. V was pared by 5 bases and J by 7 bases, with 5 bases of the junction left unmatched. As DNA, the CDR3 is TGTGCCAGCAGCCCCCGGACAGGGGGTGAGCAGTACTTC. Translation gives CASSPRTGGEQYF.

V and J are TRBV29-1 and TRBJ2-1; 13 nucleotides match TRBD2. V was pared by 7 bases and J by 1 base, with 4 bases of the junction left unmatched. This CDR3 is 15 amino acids long. CDR1 and CDR2 from the germline V gene are SQVTM and ANQGSEA. The CDR3 loop is CSGRLAGGSYNEQFF. CDR3 nucleotide sequence: TGCAGCGGTCGACTAGCGGGAGGTTCCTACAATGAGCAGTTCTTC.

This chain uses TRBV5-8 with TRBJ2-2, with D possibly being TRBD2 (6 bases). Trimming cost V 2 bases and J 5 bases, with 16 bases left between them. Germline CDR1 and CDR2: SGHTS and YDEGEE. The CDR3 loop spans 16 amino acids. Written as DNA, the CDR3 is TGTGCCAGCAGCTTACTCACGGGAGCTAGGACCGGGGAGCTGTTTTTT. It is translated as CASSLLTGARTGELFF. The complete variable domain, with remaining parts taken from reference TRBV5-8 and TRBJ2-2, reads EAGVTQSPTHLIKTRGQQATLRCSPISGHTSVYWYQQALGLGLQFLLWYDEGEERNRGNFPPRFSGRQFPNYSSELNVNALELEDSALYLCASSLLTGARTGELFFGEGSRLTVL.

V is TRBV15 and J is TRBJ2-3; D unresolved. Trimming cost V 5 bases and J 0 bases, with 3 bases left between them. Germline V CDR1 and CDR2: LNHNV, YYDKDF (reference sequence). The CDR3 spans 12 residues. CDR3: CATSPSTDTQYF. In DNA, the CDR3 is TGTGCCACCAGCCCTAGCACAGATACGCAGTATTTT.

The chain is built from TRBV10-1 and TRBJ2-3, with 8 bases identical to TRBD2. With 0 bases clipped from V and 0 bases from J, the junction kept 8 bases outside the gene matches. This CDR3 has 18 residues. Germline assignment: CDR1 WNHNN and CDR2 SYGVQD (reference sequence). The DNA for the CDR3 is TGCGCCAGCAGTGAGTCGTTTATGGCGGGGGGTAGCACAGATACGCAGTATTTT. Its translation is CASSESFMAGGSTDTQYF.

V gene TRBV19 combines with J gene TRBJ1-1; D uncertain. The germline V and J ends were trimmed by 2 bases and 0 bases, with 10 bases remaining between them. Germline CDR1 is LNHDA and CDR2 is SQIVND (reference sequence). The CDR3 has 15 residues. The CDR3 region is CASSIRDGLNTEAFF. CDR3 in DNA: TGTGCCAGTAGTATACGGGATGGGTTGAACACTGAAGCTTTCTTT.

This chain connects TRBV4-3 to TRBJ1-6; 7 nucleotides line up with TRBD1. The CDR3 sequence is 17 residues long. Germline loops: CDR1 LGHNA, CDR2 YSLEER. V shed 4 bases and J 6 bases; nucleotides not matched to a gene: 12. The CDR3 is CASSLKSGTAFNSPLHF. The CDR3, as DNA: TGCGCCAGCAGCCTAAAATCCGGGACAGCCTTTAATTCACCCCTCCACTTT.

The V call is TRBV5-1, the J call TRBJ1-2, with 7 nucleotides matching TRBD1. V lost 4 bases and J lost 2; bases outside the gene matches: 8. This CDR3 region has 15 residues. From germline, CDR1 is SGHRS and CDR2 YFSETQ. The CDR3: CASSQGVTLNYGYTF. Written as DNA, the CDR3 is TGCGCCAGCAGCCAGGGGGTGACCTTAAACTATGGCTACACCTTC.

This clone is a singleton in its sample. This chain joins TRBV10-3 and TRBJ2-2; 7 positions match TRBD1. J gave up 4 bases and V 4 bases, and 3 bases lay outside the gene matches. Germline-derived CDR1 and CDR2 are ENHRY and SYGVKD. The CDR3 is 14 amino acids. CDR3 protein: CAISGAGGTGELFF. The CDR3 region has the DNA TGTGCCATCAGTGGGGCAGGGGGCACCGGGGAGCTGTTTTTT.